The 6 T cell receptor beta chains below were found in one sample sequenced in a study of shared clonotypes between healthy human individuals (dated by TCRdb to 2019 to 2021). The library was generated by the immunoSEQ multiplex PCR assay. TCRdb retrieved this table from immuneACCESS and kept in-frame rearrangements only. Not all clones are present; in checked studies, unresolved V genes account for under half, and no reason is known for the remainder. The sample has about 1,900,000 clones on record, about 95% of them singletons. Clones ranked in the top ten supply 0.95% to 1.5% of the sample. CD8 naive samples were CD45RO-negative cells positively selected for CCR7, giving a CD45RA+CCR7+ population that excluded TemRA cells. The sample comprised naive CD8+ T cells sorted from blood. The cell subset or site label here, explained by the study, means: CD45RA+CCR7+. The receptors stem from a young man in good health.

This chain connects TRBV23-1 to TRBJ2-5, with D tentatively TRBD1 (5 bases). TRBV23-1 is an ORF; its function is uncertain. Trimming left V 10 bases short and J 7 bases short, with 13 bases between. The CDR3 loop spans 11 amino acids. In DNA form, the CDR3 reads TGCGCCACCCCTAGGGGCGGGACCCAGTACTTC. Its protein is CATPRGGTQYF.

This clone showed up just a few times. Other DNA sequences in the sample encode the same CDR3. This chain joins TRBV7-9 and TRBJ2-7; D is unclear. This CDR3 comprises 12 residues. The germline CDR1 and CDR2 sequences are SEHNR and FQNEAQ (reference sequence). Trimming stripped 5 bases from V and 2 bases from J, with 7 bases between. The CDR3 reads CASSPTPYEQYF. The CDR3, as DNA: TGTGCCAGCAGCCCCACCCCCTACGAGCAGTACTTC.

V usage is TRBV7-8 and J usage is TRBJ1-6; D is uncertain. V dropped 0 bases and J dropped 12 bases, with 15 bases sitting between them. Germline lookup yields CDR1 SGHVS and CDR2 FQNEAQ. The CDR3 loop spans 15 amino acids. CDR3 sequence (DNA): TGTGCCAGCAGCTTAGCAGAAGAAGGCAGGAAACCCCTCCACTTT. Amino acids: CASSLAEEGRKPLHF.

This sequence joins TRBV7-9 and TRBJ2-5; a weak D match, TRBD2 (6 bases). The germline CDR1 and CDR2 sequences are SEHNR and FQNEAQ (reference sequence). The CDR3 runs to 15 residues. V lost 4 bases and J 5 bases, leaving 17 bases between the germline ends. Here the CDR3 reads CASSSRNEGGETQYF. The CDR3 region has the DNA TGTGCCAGCAGCTCCCGTAACGAGGGAGGCGAGACCCAGTACTTC. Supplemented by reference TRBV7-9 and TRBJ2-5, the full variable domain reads DTGVSQNPRHKITKRGQNVTFRCDPISEHNRLYWYRQTLGQGPEFLTYFQNEAQLEKSRLLSDRFSAERPKGSFSTLEIQRTEQGDSAMYLCASSSRNEGGETQYFGPGTRLLVL.

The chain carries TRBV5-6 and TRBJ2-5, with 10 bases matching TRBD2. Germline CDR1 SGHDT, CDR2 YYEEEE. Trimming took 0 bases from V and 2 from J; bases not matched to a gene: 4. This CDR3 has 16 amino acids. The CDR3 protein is CASSLGTSGEQETQYF. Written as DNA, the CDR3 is TGTGCCAGCAGCTTGGGGACTAGCGGAGAGCAAGAGACCCAGTACTTC. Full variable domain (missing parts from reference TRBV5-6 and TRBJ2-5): DAGVTQSPTHLIKTRGQQVTLRCSPKSGHDTVSWYQQALGQGPQFIFQYYEEEERQRGNFPDRFSGHQFPNYSSELNVNALLLGDSALYLCASSLGTSGEQETQYFGPGTRLLVL.

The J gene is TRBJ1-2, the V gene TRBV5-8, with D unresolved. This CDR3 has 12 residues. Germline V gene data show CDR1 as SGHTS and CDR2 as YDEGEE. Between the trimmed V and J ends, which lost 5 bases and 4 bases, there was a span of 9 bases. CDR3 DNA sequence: TGTGCCAGCAGGCCAGTGCCCTATGGCTACACCTTC. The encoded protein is CASRPVPYGYTF.